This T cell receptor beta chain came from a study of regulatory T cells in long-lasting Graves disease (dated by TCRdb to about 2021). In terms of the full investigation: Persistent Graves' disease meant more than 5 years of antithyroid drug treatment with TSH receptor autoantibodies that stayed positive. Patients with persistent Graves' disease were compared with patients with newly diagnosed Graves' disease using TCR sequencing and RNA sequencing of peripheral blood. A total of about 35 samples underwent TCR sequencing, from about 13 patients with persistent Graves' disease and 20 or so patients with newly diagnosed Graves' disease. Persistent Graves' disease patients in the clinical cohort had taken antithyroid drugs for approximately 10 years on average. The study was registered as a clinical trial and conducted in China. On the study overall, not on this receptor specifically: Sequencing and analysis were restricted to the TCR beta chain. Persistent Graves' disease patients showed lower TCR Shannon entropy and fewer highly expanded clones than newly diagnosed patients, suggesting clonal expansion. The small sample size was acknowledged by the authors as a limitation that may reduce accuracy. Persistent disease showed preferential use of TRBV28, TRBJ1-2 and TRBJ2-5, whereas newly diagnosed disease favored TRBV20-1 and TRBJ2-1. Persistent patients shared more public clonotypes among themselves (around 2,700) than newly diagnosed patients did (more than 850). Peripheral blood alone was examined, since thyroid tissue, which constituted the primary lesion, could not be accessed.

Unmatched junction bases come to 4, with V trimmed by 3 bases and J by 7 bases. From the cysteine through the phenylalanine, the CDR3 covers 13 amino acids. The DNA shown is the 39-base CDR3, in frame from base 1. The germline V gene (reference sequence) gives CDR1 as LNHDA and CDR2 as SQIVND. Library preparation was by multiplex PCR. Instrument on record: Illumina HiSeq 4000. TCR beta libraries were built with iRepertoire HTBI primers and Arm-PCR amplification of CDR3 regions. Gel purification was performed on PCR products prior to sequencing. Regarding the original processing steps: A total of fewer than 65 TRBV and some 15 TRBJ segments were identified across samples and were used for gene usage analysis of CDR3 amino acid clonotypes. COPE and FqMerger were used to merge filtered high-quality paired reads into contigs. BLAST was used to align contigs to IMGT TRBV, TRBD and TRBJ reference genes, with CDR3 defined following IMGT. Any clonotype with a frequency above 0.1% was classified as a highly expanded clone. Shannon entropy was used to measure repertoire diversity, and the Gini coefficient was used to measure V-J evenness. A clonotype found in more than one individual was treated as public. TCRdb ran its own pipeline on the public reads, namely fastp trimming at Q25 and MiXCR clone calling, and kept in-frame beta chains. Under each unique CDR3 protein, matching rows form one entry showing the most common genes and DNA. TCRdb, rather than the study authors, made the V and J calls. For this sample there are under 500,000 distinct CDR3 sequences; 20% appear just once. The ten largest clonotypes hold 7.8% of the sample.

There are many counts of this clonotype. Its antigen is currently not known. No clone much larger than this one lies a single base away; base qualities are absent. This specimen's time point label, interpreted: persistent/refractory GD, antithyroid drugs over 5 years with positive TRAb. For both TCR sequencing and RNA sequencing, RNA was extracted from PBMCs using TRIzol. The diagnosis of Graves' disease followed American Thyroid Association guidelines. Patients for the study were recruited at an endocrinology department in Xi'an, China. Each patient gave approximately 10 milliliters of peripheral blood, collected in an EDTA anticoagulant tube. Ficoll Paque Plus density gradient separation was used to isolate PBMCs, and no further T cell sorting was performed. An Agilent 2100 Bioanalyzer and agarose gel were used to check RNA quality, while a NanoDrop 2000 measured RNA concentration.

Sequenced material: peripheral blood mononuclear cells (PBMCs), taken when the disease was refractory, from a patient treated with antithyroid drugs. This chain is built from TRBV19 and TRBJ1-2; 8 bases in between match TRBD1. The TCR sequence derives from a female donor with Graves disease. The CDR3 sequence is CASSMDRALGYTF. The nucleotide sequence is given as TGTGCCAGTAGTATGGACAGGGCCCTTGGCTACACCTTC. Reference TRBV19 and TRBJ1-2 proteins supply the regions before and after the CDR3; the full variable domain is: DGGITQSPKYLFRKEGQNVTLSCEQNLNHDAMYWYRQDPGQGLRLIYYSQIVNDFQKGDIAEGYSVSREKKESFPLTVTSAQKNPTAFYLCASSMDRALGYTFGSGTRLTVV.